The 5 T cell receptor beta chains below all came from one sample that was sequenced in a study of blood T cell repertoires in COVID-19. Clones were sequenced by immunoSEQ multiplex PCR, and TCRdb holds only the in-frame ones, with some missing. The sample lists around 56,000 clones, 73% seen once, with more than 15% in the top ten. Material: peripheral blood. Receptors originate from a woman in her 50s with active or convalescent COVID-19.

This chain links TRBV18 with TRBJ1-1, with D hard to call. Trimming removed 2 bases from V and 0 bases from J, with 10 bases in between. The CDR3 consists of 15 residues. Germline lookup yields CDR1 KGHSH and CDR2 LQKENI. CDR3 nucleotides: TGTGCCAGCTCACCAAGAGGCAGTATGAACACTGAAGCTTTCTTT. This gives the protein CASSPRGSMNTEAFF. Looking up the rest from reference TRBV18 and TRBJ1-1 gives the full variable domain: NAGVMQNPRHLVRRRGQEARLRCSPMKGHSHVYWYRQLPEEGLKFMVYLQKENIIDESGMPKERFSAEFPKEGPSILRIQQVVRGDSAAYFCASSPRGSMNTEAFFGQGTRLTVV.

The J gene is TRBJ1-4, the V gene TRBV7-6; D perhaps matches TRBD1 (6 bases). V was trimmed by 3 bases and J by 8 bases, leaving 22 bases between them. The CDR3 consists of 17 residues. CDR1 SGHVS and CDR2 FNYEAQ come from the germline V gene. The CDR3 loop reads CASSFYSAGEMGEKLFF. The DNA for the CDR3 is TGTGCCAGCAGCTTTTACTCAGCAGGGGAAATGGGCGAAAAACTGTTTTTT. The entire variable domain, with the rest obtained from reference TRBV7-6 and TRBJ1-4, is as follows: GAGVSQSPRYKVTKRGQDVALRCDPISGHVSLYWYRQALGQGPEFLTYFNYEAQQDKSGLPNDRFSAERPEGSISTLTIQRTEQRDSAMYRCASSFYSAGEMGEKLFFGSGTQLSVL.

This clone was seen only once. The chain employs TRBV4-1 and TRBJ2-5; possible D gene TRBD2, 5 bases. V dropped 4 bases and J dropped 5 bases, with 14 bases sitting between them. Germline V gene sequence: CDR1 MGHRA, CDR2 YSYEKL. The length of the CDR3 is 14 residues. The CDR3 region is CASSPPGGRETQYF. DNA of the CDR3: TGCGCCAGCAGCCCTCCAGGAGGCCGGGAGACCCAGTACTTC.

The gene calls are TRBV29-1 and TRBJ2-2; 7 nucleotides line up with TRBD1. This CDR3 contains 13 residues. Germline CDR1 SQVTM, CDR2 ANQGSEA. The J segment lost 4 bases and the V segment lost 5 bases, leaving 4 bases of the junction unmatched. The CDR3 loop is CSVRQGSTGELFF. The CDR3 coding sequence is TGCAGCGTTCGACAGGGAAGCACCGGGGAGCTGTTTTTT.

There are many counts of this clone. The V call is TRBV5-1, the J call TRBJ1-4; tentative D call: TRBD1 (6 bases). Between the trimmed V and J ends, which lost 5 bases and 6 bases, there was a span of 17 bases. The CDR3 covers 15 residues. Germline V lookup: CDR1 SGHRS, CDR2 YFSETQ. CDR3 sequence (DNA): TGCGCCAGCAGAGGATCTGGGACAAGGCATGAAAAACTGTTTTTT. Its protein product is CASRGSGTRHEKLFF.